This T cell receptor beta chain is drawn from a study of cytomegalovirus exposure and HLA in healthy donors. General study points: Follow-up analysis found HLA locus-dependent TCR association rates, highest for DRB1 and lowest for HLA-C.

As for this clone: The antigen remains undetermined.

Those who donated were healthy bone marrow donors. The CDR3 covers 15 residues. Trimming stripped 4 bases from V and 3 bases from J, with 16 bases between. Germline CDR1 is MNHEY and CDR2 is SVGAGI. Researchers ran the PCR with 60 Vbeta and 13 Jbeta primers. Generated by immunoSEQ multiplex PCR, the TCRdb table keeps only in-frame clones and is missing some. This table has roughly 120,000 clones, 77% appearing once. Sequenced sample: PBMCs. V is TRBV6-5 and J is TRBJ2-7; D may be TRBD2 (6 bases). The receptor's source is a human donor in good health. CDR3 nucleotides: TGTGCCAGCAGTTCGGCAGCGGCGGGGATCTACGAGCAGTACTTC. Protein product: CASSSAAAGIYEQYF.